This entry lists 32 T cell receptor beta chains sequenced from one sample in a study of blood T cell repertoires in COVID-19 (dated by TCRdb to between 2020 and 2021). Library preparation was by the immunoSEQ multiplex PCR assay. Here the immuneACCESS table is served through TCRdb, limited to in-frame sequences with V and J called. Missing clones are a known gap in these copies; in checked studies unresolved V genes cover under half, and the rest lacks a known reason. The sample table contains 60,000 to 75,000 clones; only one count was recorded for 86% of them. 1.5% to 2.5% of the sample belongs to the ten largest clones. The sequenced material came from peripheral blood. Receptor source: a man aged 30 to 39 with acute or convalescent COVID-19.

This clone was counted at least ten times. V and J are TRBV27 and TRBJ2-1, with a tentative D call TRBD1 (8 bases). The CDR3 has 17 residues. The V end was cut by 8 bases, the J end by 4 bases, with 24 bases between. CDR1 is MNHEY, CDR2 SMNVEV, per germline (reference sequence). Here the CDR3 DNA reads TGTGCCAGCTTAAGAACAGGGGGGGTGGAGGTGTACAATGAGCAGTTCTTC. This codes for CASLRTGGVEVYNEQFF.

The chain couples TRBV9 to TRBJ2-2; the match to TRBD1 covers 9 bases. The CDR3 length is 16 residues. Germline assignment: CDR1 SGDLS and CDR2 YYNGEE. J gave up 5 bases and V 4 bases, and 9 bases lay outside the gene matches. Here the CDR3 reads CASSSRDRVTTGELFF. The CDR3 DNA reads as TGTGCCAGCAGCTCCCGGGACAGGGTAACTACCGGGGAGCTGTTTTTT.

This sequence joins TRBV18 and TRBJ1-5; tentative D call: TRBD1 (5 bases). The length of the CDR3 is 14 residues. V gave up 6 bases and J gave up 4 bases, with 13 bases separating them. Germline CDR1 and CDR2: KGHSH and LQKENI. CDR3 residues: CASSQGTLNQPQHF. The CDR3, as DNA: TGTGCCAGCTCGCAGGGCACCCTGAATCAGCCCCAGCATTTT.

This sequence joins TRBV5-1 and TRBJ2-1, with TRBD2 as a possible D gene (6 bases). The ends were cut back, 0 bases at V and 7 bases at J, with 14 bases in the middle. Germline CDR1 is SGHRS and CDR2 is YFSETQ. This CDR3 spans 15 amino acids. In nucleotides, the CDR3 is TGCGCCAGCAGCTTGGTGCGGGGACTCAGAAATGAGCAGTTCTTC. Translation gives CASSLVRGLRNEQFF.

The chain recombines TRBV5-1 with TRBJ1-6, with D possibly being TRBD1 (6 bases). The CDR3 runs 16 residues. Trimming took 0 bases from V and 6 from J, leaving 13 bases between them. From germline, CDR1 is SGHRS and CDR2 YFSETQ. The CDR3 reads CASSLASTQGNSPLHF. CDR3 nucleotides: TGCGCCAGCAGCTTGGCCTCGACACAGGGTAATTCACCCCTCCACTTT.

The rearrangement links TRBV9 to TRBJ2-7; 8 bases are shared with TRBD1. The ends lost 0 bases at V and 7 bases at J; junction bases unmatched: 6. The germline CDR1 and CDR2 sequences are SGDLS and YYNGEE. This CDR3 comprises 14 residues. In nucleotides, the CDR3 is TGTGCCAGCAGCGTAGTAGGACAGGGAGGTGAGCAGTACTTC. Protein: CASSVVGQGGEQYF. The full variable domain, completed using reference TRBV9 and TRBJ2-7, is DSGVTQTPKHLITATGQRVTLRCSPRSGDLSVYWYQQSLDQGLQFLIQYYNGEERAKGNILERFSAQQFPDLHSELNLSSLELGDSALYFCASSVVGQGGEQYFGPGTRLTVT.

The chain uses TRBV3-1 (or the pseudogene TRBV3-2) and TRBJ2-5, with 7 positions matching TRBD1. The CDR3 has 13 residues. Germline V lookup: CDR1 LGHDT, CDR2 YNNKEL (reference sequence). Trimming at V came to 3 bases and at J to 2 bases, leaving 0 bases not matched to a gene. The CDR3 DNA reads TGTGCCAGCAGCCAGGACAGGCAAGAGACCCAGTACTTC. As protein: CASSQDRQETQYF.

V usage is TRBV15 and J usage is TRBJ2-1, with 10 positions matching TRBD2. CDR3 size: 17 residues. Germline V gene lookup returns CDR1 LNHNV and CDR2 YYDKDF (reference sequence). V shed 0 bases, J shed 6 bases, and the junction held 8 bases outside the gene matches. CDR3 amino acids: CATSRDSLAGVVNEQFF. In DNA, the CDR3 is TGTGCCACCAGCAGAGATTCGCTAGCGGGAGTAGTCAATGAGCAGTTCTTC. Filled out from reference TRBV15 and TRBJ2-1, the complete variable domain reads DAMVIQNPRYQVTQFGKPVTLSCSQTLNHNVMYWYQQKSSQAPKLLFHYYDKDFNNEADTPDNFQSRRPNTSFCFLDIRSPGLGDTAMYLCATSRDSLAGVVNEQFFGPGTRLTVL.

The chain's CDR3 is CASSLARRCRDEQYV. The CDR3 DNA reads TGCGCCAGCAGCTTGGCCCGGAGGTGTCGCGACGAGCAGTACGTC. The V and J genes are TRBV5-1 and TRBJ2-7, with D perhaps matching TRBD2 (5 bases). The CDR3 sequence is 15 residues long. Trimming stripped 0 bases from V and 5 bases from J, with 15 bases between. Germline V gives CDR1 SGHRS, CDR2 YFSETQ.

The rearrangement links TRBV24-1 to TRBJ2-3; perhaps TRBD1 as D (6 bases). The CDR3 extends over 13 amino acids. Trimming cost V 7 bases and J 2 bases, with 9 bases left between them. Germline values: CDR1 KGHDR, CDR2 SFDVKD. This CDR3 reads CATRDRNTDTQYF. Here the CDR3 DNA reads TGTGCCACCAGGGACAGAAACACAGATACGCAGTATTTT.

This chain connects TRBV19 to TRBJ2-7; possibly TRBD2 for D (5 bases). CDR3 length: 14 amino acids. The germline gives CDR1 LNHDA, CDR2 SQIVND (reference sequence). With 4 bases removed from V and 2 bases from J, the gap between germline ends came to 12 bases. CDR3 DNA sequence: TGTGCCAGTAGTACTTCTGCGGGTACCTACGAGCAGTACTTC. Translating gives CASSTSAGTYEQYF.

The chain has TRBV19 and TRBJ1-2, with 7 nucleotides matching TRBD1. Germline lookup yields CDR1 LNHDA and CDR2 SQIVND (reference sequence). The V gene end was trimmed by 4 bases and the J gene end by 4 bases; junction bases not matched to a gene: 3. This CDR3 region has 13 residues. CDR3 DNA sequence: TGTGCCAGTAGTAGACGACAGGGCTATGGCTACACCTTC. It encodes CASSRRQGYGYTF.

The V call is TRBV7-2, the J call TRBJ2-4; 9 nucleotides agree with TRBD2. CDR3 length: 16 residues. V dropped 5 bases and J dropped 15; count of bases not matched to a gene: 20. From germline, CDR1 is SGHTA and CDR2 FQGNSA. CDR3 sequence (DNA): TGTGCCAGCAGCGAAGGTACTAGCGGGCCCATTTCCATGTGGTACTTC. This translates into CASSEGTSGPISMWYF. Drawing the rest from reference TRBV7-2 and TRBJ2-4, the complete variable domain is GAGVSQSPSNKVTEKGKDVELRCDPISGHTALYWYRQSLGQGLEFLIYFQGNSAPDKSGLPSDRFSAERTGGSVSTLTIQRTQQEDSAVYLCASSEGTSGPISMWYFGAGTRLSVL.

The rearrangement links TRBV27 to TRBJ1-1, with 8 bases fitting TRBD1. Looked up from germline, CDR1 is MNHEY and CDR2 is SMNVEV (reference sequence). The ends lost 1 base at V and 5 bases at J; junction bases unmatched: 3. The CDR3 runs 14 residues. CDR3 in amino acids: CASSLLTGGTEAFF. CDR3 in DNA: TGTGCCAGCAGTTTATTAACAGGGGGGACTGAAGCTTTCTTT.

The J gene is TRBJ2-1, the V gene TRBV5-6; 7 bases are a match to TRBD2. This CDR3 has 12 residues. Germline loops: CDR1 SGHDT, CDR2 YYEEEE. Losses at the gene ends were 4 bases for V and 10 bases for J; bases not matched to a gene: 5. The CDR3 bases are TGTGCCAGCAGCGCCGGACTAGTCGAGCAGTTCTTC. It specifies CASSAGLVEQFF.

The CDR3 DNA follows: TGTGCCAGCAGCCCCGGTGTAGCTACCAATGAGCAGTTCTTC. Protein: CASSPGVATNEQFF. The chain employs TRBV3-1 (or the pseudogene TRBV3-2) and TRBJ2-1, with D unresolved. The CDR3 runs to 14 residues. The V gene lost 4 bases and the J gene lost 6 bases, with 13 bases spanning the gap. Germline CDR1 and CDR2: LGHDT and YNNKEL (reference sequence).

The V call is TRBV3-1 (or the pseudogene TRBV3-2), the J call TRBJ2-1; no reliable D call. Germline V gene sequence: CDR1 LGHDT, CDR2 YNNKEL (reference sequence). The V end was cut by 0 bases, the J end by 6 bases, with 9 bases between. The CDR3 spans 14 residues. CDR3 loop: CASSQDSQSNEQFF. The CDR3 DNA reads as TGTGCCAGCAGCCAAGATTCACAGAGCAATGAGCAGTTCTTC.

The rearrangement uses TRBV11-2 and TRBJ2-7, with D perhaps TRBD1 (5 bases). Per germline, CDR1 SGHAT and CDR2 FQNNGV. CDR3 length equals 16 residues. The V and J ends lost 1 base and 0 bases respectively, with 13 bases between them. The CDR3, as DNA: TGTGCCAGCAGCTTAGTGGGGCAAAGGAGCTCCTACGAGCAGTACGTC. Amino acids: CASSLVGQRSSYEQYV.

This chain connects TRBV6-5 to TRBJ1-4; TRBD1 might be the D (5 bases). Trimming took off 9 bases at V and 10 bases at J, with 18 bases between the two ends. This CDR3 contains 13 residues. The germline V gene has CDR1 MNHEY and CDR2 SVGAGI. The CDR3 protein is CASREWLGGKLFF. The CDR3 coding sequence is TGTGCCAGTCGGGAATGGTTGGGGGGAAAACTGTTTTTT.

The genes are TRBV6-5 and TRBJ2-1, with TRBD2 matching over 8 bases. Germline loops: CDR1 MNHEY, CDR2 SVGAGI. J was trimmed by 7 bases and V by 10 bases; bases with no gene match: 9. This CDR3 comprises 13 residues. CDR3: CATTGTRNNEQFF. The CDR3 DNA sequence: TGTGCCACCACCGGGACTAGGAATAATGAGCAGTTCTTC.

CDR3 nucleotides: TGTGCCAGCAGGGGAGGAGGTTACTATGGCTACACCTTC. It specifies CASRGGGYYGYTF. This rearrangement joins TRBV2 to TRBJ1-2; D unresolved. CDR1 is SNHLY and CDR2 is FYNNEI in the germline V gene. The CDR3 length is 13 residues. V dropped 6 bases and J dropped 3 bases, with 11 bases sitting between them.

The chain employs TRBV5-5 and TRBJ1-1; 8 bases align to TRBD1. The CDR3 totals 14 residues. The V gene end was trimmed by 5 bases and the J gene end by 1 base; junction bases not matched to a gene: 4. Germline V gene lookup returns CDR1 SGHKS and CDR2 YYEKEE (reference sequence). DNA for the CDR3: TGTGCCAGCAGAATAACAGGGGGGAACACTGAAGCTTTCTTT. Amino acid sequence: CASRITGGNTEAFF. Full variable domain (rest looked up from reference TRBV5-5 and TRBJ1-1): DAGVTQSPTHLIKTRGQQVTLRCSPISGHKSVSWYQQVLGQGPQFIFQYYEKEERGRGNFPDRFSARQFPNYSSELNVNALLLGDSALYLCASRITGGNTEAFFGQGTRLTVV.

The chain uses TRBV18 and TRBJ2-7; D is unclear. Germline assignment: CDR1 KGHSH and CDR2 LQKENI. The CDR3 extends over 15 amino acids. Trimming removed 1 base at V and 2 bases at J, with 12 bases between. CDR3 DNA: TGTGCCAGCTCACCACAGGCGGCGGAACCCTACGAGCAGTACTTC. It encodes CASSPQAAEPYEQYF.

The rearrangement uses TRBV5-5 and TRBJ1-6; D remains ambiguous. The CDR3 consists of 17 residues. V lost 3 bases, J lost 0 bases, and 13 bases lay in between. In germline, CDR1 is SGHKS, CDR2 YYEKEE (reference sequence). The CDR3 region is CASSSLEESSYNSPLHF. The CDR3 DNA is TGTGCCAGCAGCTCTCTTGAGGAGAGCTCCTATAATTCACCCCTCCACTTT.

This chain uses TRBV3-1 (or the pseudogene TRBV3-2) with TRBJ1-3; D ambiguous. Trimming shortened V by 2 bases and J by 4 bases, and 6 bases separated the two germline ends. Per germline, CDR1 LGHDT and CDR2 YNNKEL (reference sequence). The CDR3 totals 13 residues. The CDR3 here is CASSQLRGNTIYF. CDR3 nucleotide sequence: TGTGCCAGCAGCCAACTACGGGGAAACACCATATATTTT.

The chain couples TRBV20-1 to TRBJ2-7; D gene ambiguous. Trimming took 6 bases from V and 6 from J, leaving 12 bases between them. Germline V gene sequence: CDR1 DFQATT, CDR2 SNEGSKA (reference sequence). The CDR3 totals 11 residues. In nucleotides, the CDR3 is TGCAGTGCCCTGGAGCAAGTCGAGCAGTACTTC. It yields the protein CSALEQVEQYF.

This chain uses TRBV25-1 with TRBJ2-3; weak D call: TRBD2 (7 bases). From germline, CDR1 is MGHDK and CDR2 SYGVNS. The V gene lost 4 bases and the J gene lost 4 bases, with 15 bases spanning the gap. This CDR3 region has 15 residues. CDR3 sequence: CASSAFTGRADTQYF. The CDR3 DNA reads as TGTGCCAGCAGTGCATTTACAGGGAGGGCAGATACGCAGTATTTT.

Written as DNA, the CDR3 is TGTGCCAGCAGTTTAATCCCCAACATGAACACTGAAGCTTTCTTT. Protein sequence: CASSLIPNMNTEAFF. This chain joins TRBV27 and TRBJ1-1; D gene uncertain. The V end lost 2 bases, the J end lost 0 bases, and 10 bases lay between the germline ends. Germline V gene sequence: CDR1 MNHEY, CDR2 SMNVEV (reference sequence). This CDR3 spans 15 amino acids.

The rearrangement links TRBV15 to TRBJ2-7; TRBD2 is a possible D gene (5 bases). Germline V gene sequence: CDR1 LNHNV, CDR2 YYDKDF (reference sequence). The CDR3 sequence is 16 residues long. V dropped 0 bases and J dropped 2 bases, with 14 bases sitting between them. The DNA of the CDR3 is TGTGCCACCAGCAGAGATTGGGAGCCAGCAACCTACGAGCAGTACTTC. Protein sequence: CATSRDWEPATYEQYF.

The rearrangement links TRBV6-5 to TRBJ2-7; 12 positions agree with TRBD2. V lost 7 bases to trimming and J lost 5 bases; unmatched junction nucleotides: 6. Germline V gene lookup returns CDR1 MNHEY and CDR2 SVGAGI. This CDR3 has 14 amino acids. The CDR3: CASNLAGGDNEQYF. The DNA for the CDR3 is TGTGCCAGCAACCTAGCGGGAGGGGACAACGAGCAGTACTTC.

This rearrangement joins TRBV6-6 to TRBJ2-7, with 8 nucleotides matching TRBD1. Germline V CDR1 and CDR2: MNHNY, SVGAGI (reference sequence). This CDR3 region has 13 residues. The V and J ends lost 7 bases and 0 bases, in that order; junction bases with no gene match: 2. The chain's CDR3 is CASKDRGSYEQYV. Here the CDR3 DNA reads TGTGCCAGCAAAGACAGGGGCTCCTACGAGCAGTACGTC.

The chain couples TRBV6-2 or TRBV6-3 to TRBJ2-1, with 7 bases aligning to TRBD2. This CDR3 comprises 19 residues. The V segment lost 0 bases and the J segment 3 bases; nucleotides outside the gene matches: 14. From germline, CDR1 is MNHEY and CDR2 SVGEGT. CDR3 sequence (DNA): TGTGCCAGCAGTTACTCGGTGTCGGCGGGAGATCTGCTCTACAATGAGCAGTTCTTC. It encodes CASSYSVSAGDLLYNEQFF.